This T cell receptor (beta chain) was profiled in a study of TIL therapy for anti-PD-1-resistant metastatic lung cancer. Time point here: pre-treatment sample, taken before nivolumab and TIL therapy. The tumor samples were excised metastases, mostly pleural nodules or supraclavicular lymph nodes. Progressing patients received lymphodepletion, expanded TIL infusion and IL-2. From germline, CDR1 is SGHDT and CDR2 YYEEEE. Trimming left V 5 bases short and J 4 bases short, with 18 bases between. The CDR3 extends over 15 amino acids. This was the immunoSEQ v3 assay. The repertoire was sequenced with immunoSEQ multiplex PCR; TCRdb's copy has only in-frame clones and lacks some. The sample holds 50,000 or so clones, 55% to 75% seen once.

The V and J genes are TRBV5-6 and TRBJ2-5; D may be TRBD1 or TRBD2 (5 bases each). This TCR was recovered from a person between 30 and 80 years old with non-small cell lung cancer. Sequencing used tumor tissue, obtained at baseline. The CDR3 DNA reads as TGTGCCAGCAGTCTCGTCCGGGGCAACGGAGAGACCCAGTACTTC. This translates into CASSLVRGNGETQYF. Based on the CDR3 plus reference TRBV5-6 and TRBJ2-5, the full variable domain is DAGVTQSPTHLIKTRGQQVTLRCSPKSGHDTVSWYQQALGQGPQFIFQYYEEEERQRGNFPDRFSGHQFPNYSSELNVNALLLGDSALYLCASSLVRGNGETQYFGPGTRLLVL.